One sample yielded the 14 T cell receptor beta chains listed below, sequenced in a study of low-dose radiotherapy and immunotherapy resistance in tumors. Both TCRalpha and TCRbeta chains were reverse transcribed with V-gene-specific primers. The authors amplified TCRs for 15 to 25 PCR cycles with a constant-region primer and a V-primer adapter. One entry per CDR3 protein results from TCRdb running MiXCR on the reads. In the table there are 35,000 to 50,000 distinct CDR3 sequences, around 30% of which are singletons. Time point given: before trial treatment. The input for sequencing was PBMCs, taken before treatment. These receptors came from a male donor with gallbladder cancer.

Details on this clonotype: It is likely a read error: a sequence one base away is far more abundant. V and J are TRBV11-2 and TRBJ2-1; 10 nucleotides agree with TRBD1. The CDR3 is 16 residues long. Germline V gene sequence: CDR1 SGHAT, CDR2 FQNNGV. After removal of 5 bases from V and 10 bases from J, the junction contained 14 bases not matched to a gene. CDR3 sequence: CASSEPGQGSSYEQFF. The CDR3 bases are TGTGCCAGCAGCGAACCGGGACAGGGGAGCTCCTACGAGCAGTTCTTC.

Many counts were recorded for this clonotype. The V gene is TRBV20-1, the J gene TRBJ2-1; 8 bases are a match to TRBD2. Per germline, CDR1 DFQATT and CDR2 SNEGSKA (reference sequence). The CDR3 length is 13 residues. After removal of 7 bases from V and 0 bases from J, the junction contained 2 bases not matched to a gene. The CDR3 here is CSGTSGSYNEQFF. CDR3 coding DNA: TGCAGTGGAACTAGCGGCTCCTACAATGAGCAGTTCTTC.

This clonotype was observed many times. This chain links TRBV5-1 with TRBJ2-7; D remains ambiguous. This CDR3 has 13 residues. Looked up from germline, CDR1 is SGHRS and CDR2 is YFSETQ. V dropped 2 bases and J dropped 3 bases, with 9 bases sitting between them. The CDR3 coding sequence is TGCGCCAGCAGCTTTTTCTTGGGCTACGAGCAGTACTTC. Amino acids: CASSFFLGYEQYF.

CDR3 region: CSVEVGQGAGEQYF. The CDR3, as DNA: TGCAGCGTTGAAGTAGGACAGGGGGCTGGTGAGCAGTACTTC. The chain is built from TRBV29-1 and TRBJ2-7, with 11 nucleotides matching TRBD1. The ends lost 1 base at V and 7 bases at J; junction bases unmatched: 6. The CDR3 has 14 amino acids. Looked up from germline, CDR1 is SQVTM and CDR2 is ANQGSEA.

The CDR3 nucleotides are TGTGCCAGCAGCTTAGTTCTACTCGGGGAGCTGTTTTTT. This translates into CASSLVLLGELFF. The chain combines TRBV7-6 with TRBJ2-2; D gene unclear. This CDR3 is 13 amino acids long. The V and J ends lost 1 base and 7 bases respectively, with 7 bases between them. Looked up from germline, CDR1 is SGHVS and CDR2 is FNYEAQ.

This clonotype was seen at least ten times. The CDR3 loop is CASRSGLAGTGELFF. In DNA, the CDR3 is TGTGCCAGCAGATCCGGACTAGCGGGGACCGGGGAGCTGTTTTTT. The chain has TRBV27 and TRBJ2-2; the match to TRBD2 covers 12 bases. J lost 5 bases, V lost 6 bases, and 4 bases had no gene match. The CDR3 spans 15 residues. Germline-derived CDR1 and CDR2 are MNHEY and SMNVEV (reference sequence).

J is TRBJ2-1 and V is TRBV20-1; 9 bases match TRBD2. The germline V gene encodes CDR1 DFQATT and CDR2 SNEGSKA (reference sequence). Germline trimming cut 7 bases from V and 4 bases from J; bases unmatched to any gene: 11. The CDR3 totals 15 residues. This chain's CDR3 is CSVRSGRPPYNEQFF. CDR3 nucleotides: TGCAGTGTGAGGAGCGGGAGGCCCCCATACAATGAGCAGTTCTTC.

The genes are TRBV5-3 and TRBJ1-3; 7 positions match TRBD1. Being an ORF, TRBV5-3 has a function that is uncertain. The CDR3 covers 16 residues. V lost 8 bases to trimming and J lost 4 bases; unmatched junction nucleotides: 15. In DNA, the CDR3 is TGTGCCAGCAATAACGAGGACAGGCAAGGAGGAAACACCATATATTTT. Translation gives CASNNEDRQGGNTIYF.

The table lists this clonotype with many counts. The chain combines TRBV6-6 with TRBJ1-6; a weak D match, TRBD1 (5 bases). The V and J ends lost 5 bases and 2 bases respectively, with 10 bases between them. Germline values: CDR1 MNHNY, CDR2 SVGAGI (reference sequence). The CDR3 has 15 residues. DNA for the CDR3: TGTGCCAGCAGTCCCCAGGGTGCCTATAATTCACCCCTCCACTTT. It codes for CASSPQGAYNSPLHF.

In its sample, this clonotype was seen a few times. The chain uses TRBV27 and TRBJ2-7; perhaps TRBD2 as D (7 bases). Germline assignment: CDR1 MNHEY and CDR2 SMNVEV (reference sequence). CDR3 length: 14 residues. V was clipped by 6 bases and J by 9 bases, with 21 bases between them. The CDR3 is CASRGGGDNFWQYF. In DNA form, the CDR3 reads TGTGCCAGCAGAGGGGGGGGCGATAACTTTTGGCAGTACTTC.

The chain links TRBV7-2 to TRBJ1-2; 9 positions agree with TRBD1. V shed 1 base and J 0 bases; nucleotides not matched to a gene: 3. The CDR3 is 16 residues long. The germline gives CDR1 SGHTA, CDR2 FQGNSA. The CDR3 bases are TGTGCCAGCAGCTTAGGCCGGGACAGGGCTAACTATGGCTACACCTTC. Protein: CASSLGRDRANYGYTF.

This clonotype appeared a single time. The V call is TRBV4-2, the J call TRBJ2-1; 11 nucleotides line up with TRBD2. Unmatched junction bases numbered 8, after V lost 0 bases and J lost 4 bases. The CDR3 totals 18 residues. Germline V gene lookup returns CDR1 LGHNA and CDR2 YNFKEQ. Written as DNA, the CDR3 is TGTGCCAGCAGCCAAGATCCCCTTCTAGCGGGAGGTTACAATGAGCAGTTCTTC. Encoded protein: CASSQDPLLAGGYNEQFF.

This clonotype is labeled as medium-sized (0.01 to 0.1%). Relative to the germline gene, one junction end is altered; a read error may explain this. The chain uses TRBV10-1 and TRBJ1-2; no definite D call. The CDR3 is 14 amino acids. Looked up from germline, CDR1 is WNHNN and CDR2 is SYGVQD (reference sequence). This CDR3 is CASGGSTATYGYTF. The CDR3 DNA follows: TGTGCCAGCGGAGGGTCGACGGCTACCTATGGCTACACCTTC.

Many counts were recorded for this clonotype. V and J are TRBV5-4 and TRBJ2-3; D is possibly TRBD1 or TRBD2 (5 bases each). CDR1 and CDR2 (germline): SGHNT, YYREEE (reference sequence). Trimming cost V 2 bases and J 4 bases, with 14 bases left between them. CDR3 length: 15 residues. CDR3 in amino acids: CASSFERGVADTQYF. The DNA for the CDR3 is TGTGCCAGCAGCTTTGAGAGAGGGGTAGCAGATACGCAGTATTTT.